These 16 T cell receptor beta chains share one sample of origin, sequenced in a study of identical twins. TCRdb independently ran MiXCR on the 5' RACE reads; one entry per CDR3 protein. Of 200,000 to 250,000 distinct CDR3 sequences listed, 9.5% to 15% are singletons. In addition, the sample was reused for a study of yellow fever vaccine responses in identical twins.

Specimen: memory (CD45RO+) T cells sorted from blood. Receptors were obtained from a woman under 30 in good health.

The sample holds a few counts of this clonotype. The rearrangement links TRBV15 to TRBJ2-5; TRBD2 is a possible D gene (7 bases). Deletions cut 1 base from V and 4 bases from J, with 13 bases between. Germline CDR1 and CDR2: LNHNV and YYDKDF (reference sequence). The CDR3 sequence is 15 residues long. CDR3 loop: CATSRGGGAGETQYF. CDR3 nucleotide sequence: TGTGCCACCAGCAGAGGGGGGGGGGCTGGAGAGACCCAGTACTTC.

This clonotype occurred many times. The genes are TRBV5-1 and TRBJ1-1, with 8 bases identical to TRBD1. The CDR3 has 15 amino acids. Germline loops: CDR1 SGHRS, CDR2 YFSETQ. J was trimmed by 11 bases and V by 4 bases; bases with no gene match: 16. CDR3 sequence (DNA): TGCGCCAGCAGCCCTGGACAGGGAGGAGCGTTTCACGCTTTCTTT. Amino acid sequence: CASSPGQGGAFHAFF.

This clonotype was detected ten times or more. The V call is TRBV14, the J call TRBJ2-5, with 9 nucleotides matching TRBD1. With V trimmed by 0 bases and J by 3 bases, 2 bases remained unmatched. Germline loops: CDR1 SGHDN, CDR2 FVKESK. This CDR3 is built from 15 residues. The CDR3 is CASSQETGGKETQYF. Written as DNA, the CDR3 is TGTGCCAGCAGCCAAGAGACAGGGGGTAAAGAGACCCAGTACTTC.

This clonotype was seen ten or more times. CDR3 coding DNA: TGTGCCAGCAGTTTACGGACGGGGGGGCGCCCAGATACGCAGTATTTT. It encodes CASSLRTGGRPDTQYF. The rearrangement links TRBV12-3 or TRBV12-4 to TRBJ2-3; 8 bases align to TRBD2. J was trimmed by 4 bases and V by 2 bases; bases with no gene match: 8. CDR3 length equals 16 residues.

Ten or more counts support this clonotype. V is TRBV2 and J is TRBJ2-1; D is unresolved. CDR1 is SNHLY, CDR2 FYNNEI, per germline. The CDR3 consists of 13 residues. The ends were cut back, 2 bases at V and 2 bases at J, with 4 bases in the middle. The CDR3, as DNA: TGTGCCAGCAGTGAAAATACCTACAATGAGCAGTTCTTC. It yields the protein CASSENTYNEQFF.

This clonotype was detected ten times or more. Written as DNA, the CDR3 is TGTGCCAGTAGACGGGACAGGGTAAATGGCTACACCTTC. Encoded protein: CASRRDRVNGYTF. V and J are TRBV19 and TRBJ1-2; 9 bases are shared with TRBD1. Germline assignment: CDR1 LNHDA and CDR2 SQIVND (reference sequence). CDR3 length: 13 amino acids. Unmatched junction bases numbered 5, after V lost 6 bases and J lost 6 bases. Variable domain in full (rest from reference TRBV19 and TRBJ1-2): DGGITQSPKYLFRKEGQNVTLSCEQNLNHDAMYWYRQDPGQGLRLIYYSQIVNDFQKGDIAEGYSVSREKKESFPLTVTSAQKNPTAFYLCASRRDRVNGYTFGSGTRLTVV.

Here the CDR3 reads CSAPMGTSGTEAFF. In DNA form, the CDR3 reads TGCAGTGCTCCTATGGGGACTTCGGGCACTGAAGCTTTCTTT. The chain links TRBV20-1 to TRBJ1-1; tentative D call: TRBD1 (5 bases). This CDR3 has 14 amino acids. Per germline, CDR1 DFQATT and CDR2 SNEGSKA (reference sequence). V shed 5 bases and J shed 4 bases, with 17 bases lying between them.

This clonotype was found many times. The chain combines TRBV10-2 with TRBJ1-1; perhaps TRBD1 as D (6 bases). The germline CDR1 and CDR2 sequences are WSHSY and SAAADI. Trimming removed 4 bases at V and 1 base at J, with 13 bases between. CDR3 length: 15 amino acids. CDR3 sequence (DNA): TGCGCCAGCAGTGCCAGGGGTTTAAGGAACACTGAAGCTTTCTTT. This codes for CASSARGLRNTEAFF.

The genes are TRBV27 and TRBJ2-7; 8 bases align to TRBD1. The CDR3 extends over 14 amino acids. V lost 3 bases, J lost 1 base, and 2 bases stayed unmatched. The germline CDR1 and CDR2 sequences are MNHEY and SMNVEV (reference sequence). The CDR3 sequence: CASSFRTGSYEQYF. The CDR3 bases are TGTGCCAGCAGTTTTCGGACAGGGTCCTACGAGCAGTACTTC.

The chain is built from TRBV2 and TRBJ2-3, with TRBD2 matching over 12 bases. The junction had 11 bases not matched to a gene; V was cut back by 10 bases and J by 6 bases. The CDR3 length is 15 residues. Germline V gene data show CDR1 as SNHLY and CDR2 as FYNNEI. The CDR3 region has the DNA TGTGCCACCCAACTAGCGGGGGGACTTGTGGATACGCAGTATTTT. Translating gives CATQLAGGLVDTQYF.

The DNA of the CDR3 is TGTGCCACCAGCAGAGACGGTTACACTGAAGCTTTCTTT. Translation gives CATSRDGYTEAFF. The rearrangement uses TRBV15 and TRBJ1-1; D not resolved. V gave up 0 bases and J gave up 3 bases, with 5 bases separating them. Germline CDR1 reads LNHNV; CDR2 reads YYDKDF (reference sequence). CDR3 length equals 13 residues.

The rearrangement uses TRBV19 and TRBJ2-3, with 9 bases aligning to TRBD1. The length of the CDR3 is 17 residues. The V gene end was trimmed by 4 bases and the J gene end by 4 bases; junction bases not matched to a gene: 12. Per germline, CDR1 LNHDA and CDR2 SQIVND (reference sequence). CDR3 sequence (DNA): TGTGCCAGTAGTAGAGGACCGGGACAGGGATTCCCAGATACGCAGTATTTT. Protein sequence: CASSRGPGQGFPDTQYF.

This clonotype occurred once. The rearrangement uses TRBV11-2 and TRBJ2-1; D possibly uses TRBD1 or TRBD2 (6 bases each). The CDR3 is 16 residues long. The V end was cut by 1 base, the J end by 8 bases, with 18 bases between. Per the germline V gene, CDR1 is SGHAT and CDR2 is FQNNGV. The CDR3 protein is CASSLGIGQGRYEQFF. DNA of the CDR3: TGTGCCAGCAGCTTAGGGATCGGTCAGGGGAGGTATGAGCAGTTCTTC.

V usage is TRBV2 and J usage is TRBJ2-1, with D possibly matching TRBD1 (5 bases). Deletions cut 8 bases from V and 9 bases from J, with 17 bases between. CDR1 and CDR2 from the germline V gene are SNHLY and FYNNEI. The CDR3 is 13 residues long. CDR3 sequence reads: CASCWNQGGEQFF. DNA for the CDR3: TGTGCCAGCTGTTGGAACCAGGGTGGTGAGCAGTTCTTC. Combining the CDR3 with reference TRBV2 and TRBJ2-1 gives the whole variable domain EPEVTQTPSHQVTQMGQEVILRCVPISNHLYFYWYRQILGQKVEFLVSFYNNEISEKSEIFDDQFSVERPDGSNFTLKIRSTKLEDSAMYFCASCWNQGGEQFFGPGTRLTVL.

V usage is TRBV20-1 and J usage is TRBJ2-2; TRBD1 matches at 9 bases. With V trimmed by 2 bases and J by 0 bases, 7 bases remained unmatched. The CDR3 is made up of 17 amino acids. Germline CDR1 is DFQATT and CDR2 is SNEGSKA (reference sequence). The CDR3 DNA follows: TGCAGTGCTAGACCACAGGGGGCTAGACCGAACACCGGGGAGCTGTTTTTT. Translating it yields CSARPQGARPNTGELFF.

This clonotype occurred a few times. The rearrangement joins TRBV20-1 to TRBJ2-7, with no clear D. V gave up 6 bases and J gave up 0 bases, with 12 bases separating them. The CDR3 is made up of 13 amino acids. CDR1 is DFQATT and CDR2 is SNEGSKA in the germline V gene (reference sequence). This CDR3 reads CSAELGISYEQYF. The CDR3 DNA is TGCAGTGCGGAACTGGGGATCTCCTACGAGCAGTACTTC.